These 2 T cell receptor beta chains were all obtained from the same sample, sequenced in a study of beta chain features in type 1 diabetes. TCRB transcripts that were expressed got sequenced, as all of the isolated RNA had been reverse transcribed. Data came from immunoSEQ multiplex PCR; TCRdb stores just in-frame clones and leaves some out. The profile shows some 150,000 clones, 9% to 10% of them singletons. The sequencing sample was made of central memory CD4+ T cells from blood. These receptors originate from a woman between 40 and 50 years old in good health.

This clone turned up a few times. The chain links TRBV5-6 to TRBJ1-4, with 9 bases identical to TRBD1. Germline trimming cut 3 bases from V and 11 bases from J; bases unmatched to any gene: 5. The CDR3 sequence is 13 residues long. CDR1 SGHDT and CDR2 YYEEEE come from the germline V gene. In DNA form, the CDR3 reads TGTGCCAGCAGCTGGGACAGGGTAGATAAACTGTTTTTT. Residues: CASSWDRVDKLFF.

The chain is built from TRBV25-1 and TRBJ1-6; TRBD1 might be the D (6 bases). Trimming shortened V by 4 bases and J by 0 bases, and 16 bases separated the two germline ends. Germline lookup yields CDR1 MGHDK and CDR2 SYGVNS. The CDR3 loop spans 18 amino acids. The CDR3 DNA follows: TGTGCCAGCAGTGGAGGGGGGGCCTCCTTCTCCTATAATTCACCCCTCCACTTT. Its protein is CASSGGGASFSYNSPLHF. The full variable domain, completed using reference TRBV25-1 and TRBJ1-6, is EADIYQTPRYLVIGTGKKITLECSQTMGHDKMYWYQQDPGMELHLIHYSYGVNSTEKGDLSSESTVSRIRTEHFPLTLESARPSHTSQYLCASSGGGASFSYNSPLHFGNGTRLTVT.